This T cell receptor beta chain was retrieved from a study of cytomegalovirus exposure and HLA in healthy donors. General study points: CMV serostatus alone was available as immune exposure information. By a later analysis, the bulk of CMV-associated TCR beta chains appeared HLA-restricted. Differences between HLA loci emerged in a later analysis of TCR association rates, with DRB1 most and HLA-C fewest.

With 60 Vbeta and 13 Jbeta primers, the PCR was carried out. Clones were read by immunoSEQ multiplex PCR, and TCRdb kept only the in-frame ones, dropping some. The table shows some 160,000 clones, with approximately 88% occurring only once. A note on this clone: Its specificity is not known.

This CDR3 comprises 13 residues. V gave up 5 bases and J gave up 6 bases, with 14 bases separating them. Germline-derived CDR1 and CDR2 are MNHEY and SVGAGI. Sequencing used PBMCs. This TCR came from a woman under 30 in good health and CMV-seronegative. V gene TRBV6-5 combines with J gene TRBJ2-7; D may be TRBD1 (6 bases). The CDR3 DNA is TGTGCCAGCAGTCCTGGGGGCCGGCGCGAGCAGTACTTC. This codes for CASSPGGRREQYF.